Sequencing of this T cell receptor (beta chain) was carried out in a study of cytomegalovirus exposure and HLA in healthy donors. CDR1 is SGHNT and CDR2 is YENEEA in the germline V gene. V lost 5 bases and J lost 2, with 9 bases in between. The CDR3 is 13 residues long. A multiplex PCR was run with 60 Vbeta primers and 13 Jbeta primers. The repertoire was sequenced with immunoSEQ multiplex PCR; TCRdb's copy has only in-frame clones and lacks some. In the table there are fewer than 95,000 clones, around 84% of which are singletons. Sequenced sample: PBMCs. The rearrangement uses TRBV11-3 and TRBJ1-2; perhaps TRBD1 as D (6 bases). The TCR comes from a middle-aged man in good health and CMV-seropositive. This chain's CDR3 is CASSRTVNYGYTF. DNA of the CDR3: TGTGCCAGCAGCCGGACAGTCAACTATGGCTACACCTTC. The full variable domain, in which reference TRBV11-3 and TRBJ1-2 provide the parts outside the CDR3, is EAGVVQSPRYKIIEKKQPVAFWCNPISGHNTLYWYLQNLGQGPELLIRYENEEAVDDSQLPKDRFSAERLKGVDSTLKIQPAELGDSAVYLCASSRTVNYGYTFGSGTRLTVV.